This entry describes one TCR beta chain. The record originates from a study of OX40 agonist ivuxolimab in advanced cancers. Assay: immunoSEQ multiplex PCR; the TCRdb copy retains only in-frame clones and omits some. Of under 100,000 clones in the sample, less than 90% are singletons; the top ten hold 0.85%. The V end lost 0 bases, the J end lost 0 bases, and 6 bases lay between the germline ends. The CDR3 totals 16 residues. Germline lookup yields CDR1 MNHEY and CDR2 SVGAGI. This sample comprised CD4+ or CD8+ T cells sorted from blood, obtained in a trial of the OX40 agonist ivuxolimab. The TCR originated in an adult with an advanced solid tumor such as melanoma, head and neck, liver or kidney cancer. The V and J genes are TRBV6-5 and TRBJ2-6; D not certain. CDR3 sequence reads: CASSYSVPSGANVLTF. The CDR3 nucleotides read TGTGCCAGCAGTTACTCTGTTCCCTCTGGGGCCAACGTCCTGACTTTC.